This TCR beta chain derives from a study of blood T cell repertoires in COVID-19. Study context: Samples taken during acute and convalescent COVID-19 were collected in the United States, Italy and Spain. T cells, B-cell-depleted T cells, or PBMCs provided the cDNA or gDNA that served as material.

This CDR3 has 20 amino acids. Original data processing: Amplification with reference gene primers provided the estimates of nucleated cell counts. Using immunoSEQ multiplex PCR, the repertoire was profiled, and TCRdb retains in-frame clones only, with some absent. Clonal size and the V and J genes are those of that table, whereas D and trimming came from the DNA. The sample has fewer than 350,000 clones, approximately 85% seen once. This clonotype was obtained from a human donor in a cohort sampled during active COVID-19. Sequencing was carried out using peripheral blood. The J gene is TRBJ2-4, the V gene TRBV21-1; the tabulated D call, TRBD1, remains unverified against the DNA. TRBV21-1 is a listed pseudogene. CDR3 coding DNA: TGTGCCAGCAGCGCCTTAGGTCCGGACAGGCAGAGATTAGCCAAAAACATTCAGTACTTC. Translation gives CASSALGPDRQRLAKNIQYF.